This passage covers 25 T cell receptor beta chains from one sample sequenced in a study of siplizumab effects on memory and regulatory T cells. Clones were sequenced by immunoSEQ multiplex PCR, and TCRdb holds only the in-frame ones, with some missing. The sample records around 100,000 clones, over 90% being singletons. The sequenced sample consisted of non-Treg CD4+ T cells sorted from blood. The receptors were gathered from a human donor in good health.

The V call is TRBV6-5, the J call TRBJ1-2; D is unresolved. Trimming cost V 6 bases and J 5 bases, with 10 bases left between them. The CDR3 spans 12 residues. Germline assignment: CDR1 MNHEY and CDR2 SVGAGI. CDR3 bases: TGTGCCAGCAGCACCGGCCAGTATGGCTACACCTTC. It encodes CASSTGQYGYTF.

This chain joins TRBV6-5 and TRBJ2-3, with TRBD2 matching 9 bases. CDR1 is MNHEY and CDR2 is SVGAGI in the germline V gene. The CDR3 runs 15 residues. V lost 5 bases and J lost 3; bases outside the gene matches: 6. Written as DNA, the CDR3 is TGTGCCAGCAGTGGCGGGAGGGCTAGGACAGATACGCAGTATTTT. Residues: CASSGGRARTDTQYF.

V gene TRBV9 combines with J gene TRBJ2-7, with 12 bases identical to TRBD1. Germline CDR1 reads SGDLS; CDR2 reads YYNGEE. The length of the CDR3 is 14 residues. Unmatched junction bases numbered 4, after V lost 4 bases and J lost 5 bases. CDR3 nucleotide sequence: TGTGCCAGCAGCCCCCGGGACAGGGGGCACGAGCAGTACTTC. Protein sequence: CASSPRDRGHEQYF.

This rearrangement joins TRBV14 to TRBJ2-5, with 7 bases identical to TRBD1. CDR1 and CDR2 from the germline V gene are SGHDN and FVKESK. V lost 3 bases, J lost 0 bases, and 4 bases stayed unmatched. The CDR3 covers 15 residues. The CDR3 region is CASSHPTGYQETQYF. For the CDR3, the DNA is TGTGCCAGCAGCCACCCGACAGGGTACCAAGAGACCCAGTACTTC.

The gene calls are TRBV15 and TRBJ1-6; D gene uncertain. Germline CDR1 LNHNV, CDR2 YYDKDF (reference sequence). The CDR3 runs to 12 residues. V dropped 1 base and J dropped 9 bases, with 4 bases sitting between them. The CDR3, as DNA: TGTGCCACCAGCAGAGGGATTTCACCCCTCCACTTT. It codes for CATSRGISPLHF.

This chain links TRBV5-1 with TRBJ2-2, with 10 bases aligning to TRBD2. The trim removed 3 bases at V and 8 bases at J, leaving 7 bases unmatched. The germline V gene encodes CDR1 SGHRS and CDR2 YFSETQ. The CDR3 length is 15 residues. In DNA, the CDR3 is TGCGCCAGCAGCTCAAGGACTAGCGGCGAGGGGGAGCTGTTTTTT. Amino acids: CASSSRTSGEGELFF.

This CDR3 reads CASSGLRTDGETQYF. The CDR3 DNA sequence: TGCGCCAGCAGCGGGTTGCGGACCGACGGAGAGACCCAGTACTTC. This chain connects TRBV5-1 to TRBJ2-5, with unresolved D. The CDR3 is made up of 15 amino acids. V dropped 4 bases and J dropped 4 bases, with 17 bases sitting between them. CDR1 is SGHRS, CDR2 YFSETQ, per germline.

The rearrangement links TRBV6-8 to TRBJ2-5; D may be TRBD2 (5 bases). Per the germline V gene, CDR1 is MNHGY and CDR2 is SAAAGT. This CDR3 is built from 12 residues. The V end was cut by 6 bases, the J end by 5 bases, with 10 bases between. DNA of the CDR3: TGTGCCAGCAGCATTAGCGCGGAGACCCAGTACTTC. This sequence encodes CASSISAETQYF.

This clone was recorded once. The chain combines TRBV19 with TRBJ2-2, with 7 positions matching TRBD1. The trim removed 7 bases at V and 2 bases at J, leaving 1 base unmatched. CDR3 length: 13 residues. Germline lookup yields CDR1 LNHDA and CDR2 SQIVND (reference sequence). This chain's CDR3 is CASNRGNTGELFF. The CDR3, as DNA: TGTGCCAGTAACAGGGGCAACACCGGGGAGCTGTTTTTT.

This chain connects TRBV27 to TRBJ2-5; the D gene could be TRBD1 or TRBD2 (5 bases each). The CDR3 length is 16 residues. The V gene lost 5 bases and the J gene lost 5 bases, with 21 bases spanning the gap. CDR1 MNHEY and CDR2 SMNVEV come from the germline V gene (reference sequence). The CDR3 region is CASSPRGRALGETQYF. In DNA, the CDR3 is TGTGCCAGCAGTCCCCGGGGCAGGGCCTTGGGGGAGACCCAGTACTTC.

As to this clone: The sample contains more than one DNA sequence encoding this CDR3. This sequence joins TRBV7-3 and TRBJ2-3; TRBD2 matches at 10 bases. The CDR3 covers 14 residues. V dropped 5 bases and J dropped 1; count of bases not matched to a gene: 0. The germline V gene has CDR1 SGHTA and CDR2 FQGTGA. The CDR3 here is CASSLAGGTDTQYF. In DNA, the CDR3 is TGTGCCAGCAGCCTAGCGGGAGGCACAGATACGCAGTATTTT.

The CDR3 protein is CASSLGGRAADTQYF. In DNA form, the CDR3 reads TGTGCCAGCAGCTTGGGCGGGAGGGCCGCAGATACGCAGTATTTT. The V gene is TRBV7-2, the J gene TRBJ2-3, with 9 bases lining up with TRBD2. The CDR3 contains 15 residues. V lost 3 bases, J lost 4 bases, and 5 bases stayed unmatched. From germline, CDR1 is SGHTA and CDR2 FQGNSA.

The gene calls are TRBV30 and TRBJ1-4; 7 positions agree with TRBD1. This CDR3 has 13 amino acids. J gave up 6 bases and V 3 bases, and 4 bases lay outside the gene matches. Per the germline V gene, CDR1 is GTSNPN and CDR2 is SVGIG (reference sequence). The CDR3 DNA reads as TGTGCCTGGAGACAGGGGAAGGATGAAAAACTGTTTTTT. Protein product: CAWRQGKDEKLFF.

The rearrangement uses TRBV9 and TRBJ1-4; TRBD1 is a possible D gene (5 bases). The CDR3 runs to 15 residues. Per germline, CDR1 SGDLS and CDR2 YYNGEE. V was shortened by 4 bases and J by 4 bases, with 14 bases between the two germline ends. CDR3 nucleotides: TGTGCCAGCAGCCTGGGGGAGGCCGTTAATGAAAAACTGTTTTTT. This gives the protein CASSLGEAVNEKLFF.

The chain joins TRBV4-2 to TRBJ1-5; TRBD1 is a possible D gene (5 bases). CDR3 size: 19 residues. Looked up from germline, CDR1 is LGHNA and CDR2 is YNFKEQ. V shed 0 bases and J shed 3 bases, with 21 bases lying between them. The DNA of the CDR3 is TGTGCCAGCAGCCAAGATATGGCAGGGCCCTTGGGGATCAATCAGCCCCAGCATTTT. Protein product: CASSQDMAGPLGINQPQHF.

The V and J genes are TRBV11-2 and TRBJ2-1, with TRBD2 matching over 8 bases. Trimming took 8 bases from V and 5 from J; bases not matched to a gene: 11. The germline gives CDR1 SGHAT, CDR2 FQNNGV. This CDR3 is built from 15 residues. Here the CDR3 DNA reads TGTGCCAGCTCCTCCAGGGGACTAGGTGACAATGAGCAGTTCTTC. Amino acids: CASSSRGLGDNEQFF.

This chain connects TRBV9 to TRBJ2-3; a possible D gene is TRBD2 (5 bases). Germline V gene lookup returns CDR1 SGDLS and CDR2 YYNGEE. The CDR3 loop spans 13 amino acids. Trimming pared 3 bases from V and 3 bases from J, leaving 8 bases between. CDR3 amino acids: CASSGRGTDTQYF. CDR3 nucleotide sequence: TGTGCCAGCAGCGGGAGAGGGACAGATACGCAGTATTTT.

This chain connects TRBV6-1 to TRBJ2-7, with D possibly being TRBD1 or TRBD2 (5 bases each). CDR3 length equals 14 residues. With 3 bases removed from V and 7 bases from J, the gap between germline ends came to 16 bases. CDR1 is MNHNS and CDR2 is SASEGT in the germline V gene. CDR3 DNA sequence: TGTGCCAGCAGTGACGGGACCCGGCTGGGAGAGCAGTACTTC. It translates to CASSDGTRLGEQYF.

This clone was seen a single time. The chain joins TRBV9 to TRBJ2-2, with no clear D. The CDR3 is 14 residues long. Trimming stripped 1 base from V and 2 bases from J, with 6 bases between. Per germline, CDR1 SGDLS and CDR2 YYNGEE. The CDR3 DNA sequence: TGTGCCAGCAGCGTACGACTTAACACCGGGGAGCTGTTTTTT. Translating gives CASSVRLNTGELFF. The whole variable domain, remainder taken from reference TRBV9 and TRBJ2-2, is DSGVTQTPKHLITATGQRVTLRCSPRSGDLSVYWYQQSLDQGLQFLIQYYNGEERAKGNILERFSAQQFPDLHSELNLSSLELGDSALYFCASSVRLNTGELFFGEGSRLTVL.

The V and J genes are TRBV21-1 and TRBJ1-3. TRBV21-1 is shown as a pseudogene. The CDR3 loop spans 17 amino acids. DNA for the CDR3: TGTGCCAGCAGCATAGCGGAGGGGGACTGCTCTGGAAACACCATATATTTT. Its protein is CASSIAEGDCSGNTIYF.

The rearrangement joins TRBV30 to TRBJ2-3; D is undetermined. Germline CDR1 and CDR2: GTSNPN and SVGIG (reference sequence). Trimming left V 4 bases short and J 3 bases short, with 11 bases between. The CDR3 is 13 residues long. Here the CDR3 reads CAWTNSLTDTQYF. The CDR3 bases are TGTGCCTGGACTAACTCACTGACAGATACGCAGTATTTT.

This chain joins TRBV5-6 and TRBJ2-1; perhaps TRBD2 as D (6 bases). The CDR3 contains 16 residues. The germline gives CDR1 SGHDT, CDR2 YYEEEE. V was cut by 2 bases and J by 4 bases, with 16 bases left in between. CDR3 amino acids: CASSFTGTGGYNEQFF. DNA for the CDR3: TGTGCCAGCAGCTTCACCGGAACCGGGGGATACAATGAGCAGTTCTTC. The full variable domain, in which reference TRBV5-6 and TRBJ2-1 provide the parts outside the CDR3, is DAGVTQSPTHLIKTRGQQVTLRCSPKSGHDTVSWYQQALGQGPQFIFQYYEEEERQRGNFPDRFSGHQFPNYSSELNVNALLLGDSALYLCASSFTGTGGYNEQFFGPGTRLTVL.

This sequence joins TRBV7-2 and TRBJ2-7; 8 nucleotides agree with TRBD2. V was clipped by 0 bases and J by 6 bases; unmatched bases: 7. This CDR3 comprises 15 residues. Looked up from germline, CDR1 is SGHTA and CDR2 is FQGNSA. The CDR3 spells CASSLAPGGSSEQYF. The CDR3 DNA reads TGTGCCAGCAGCTTAGCGCCGGGGGGGTCGAGCGAGCAGTACTTC.

In the case of this clone: This CDR3 is also generated by other DNA sequences in the sample. The rearrangement joins TRBV13 to TRBJ2-1; 10 bases are a match to TRBD2. J gave up 9 bases and V 1 base, and 9 bases lay outside the gene matches. The CDR3 runs 16 residues. CDR1 PRHDT and CDR2 FYEKMQ come from the germline V gene (reference sequence). CDR3 nucleotides: TGTGCCAGCAGCTTAGTAGAAGCGGGAGGGCACTTTGAGCAGTTCTTC. It yields the protein CASSLVEAGGHFEQFF. Full variable domain (missing parts from reference TRBV13 and TRBJ2-1): AAGVIQSPRHLIKEKRETATLKCYPIPRHDTVYWYQQGPGQDPQFLISFYEKMQSDKGSIPDRFSAQQFSDYHSELNMSSLELGDSALYFCASSLVEAGGHFEQFFGPGTRLTVL.

The V gene is TRBV6-1, the J gene TRBJ2-3; D unclear. The CDR3 spans 10 residues. CDR1 and CDR2 from the germline V gene are MNHNS and SASEGT. Trimming stripped 5 bases from V and 5 bases from J, with 2 bases between. The CDR3 here is CASSLDTQYF. The CDR3 nucleotides are TGTGCCAGCAGTTTAGATACGCAGTATTTT.